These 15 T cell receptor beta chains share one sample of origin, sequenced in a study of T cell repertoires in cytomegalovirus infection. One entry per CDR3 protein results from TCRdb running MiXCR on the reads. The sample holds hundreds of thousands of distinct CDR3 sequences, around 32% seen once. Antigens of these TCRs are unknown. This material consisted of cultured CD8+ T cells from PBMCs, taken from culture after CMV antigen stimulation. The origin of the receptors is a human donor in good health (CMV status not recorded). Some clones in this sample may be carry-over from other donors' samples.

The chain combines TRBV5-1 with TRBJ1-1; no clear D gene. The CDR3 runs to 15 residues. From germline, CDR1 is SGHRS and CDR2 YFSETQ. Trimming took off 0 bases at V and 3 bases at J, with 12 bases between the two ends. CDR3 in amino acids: CASSLGQLTHTEAFF. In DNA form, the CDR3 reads TGCGCCAGCAGCTTGGGCCAGCTCACTCACACTGAAGCTTTCTTT.

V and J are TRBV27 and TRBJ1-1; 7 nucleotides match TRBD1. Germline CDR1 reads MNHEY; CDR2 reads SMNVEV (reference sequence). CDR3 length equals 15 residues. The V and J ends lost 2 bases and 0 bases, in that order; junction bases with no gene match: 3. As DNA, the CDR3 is TGTGCCAGCAGTTTAGGGACAGCTTTGAACACTGAAGCTTTCTTT. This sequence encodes CASSLGTALNTEAFF.

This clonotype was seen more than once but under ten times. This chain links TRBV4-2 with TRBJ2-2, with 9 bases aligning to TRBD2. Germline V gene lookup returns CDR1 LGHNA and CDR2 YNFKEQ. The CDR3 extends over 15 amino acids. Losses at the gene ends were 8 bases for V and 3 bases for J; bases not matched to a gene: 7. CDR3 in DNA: TGTGCCAGCGAAGGCGGGGGGGCCGACACCGGGGAGCTGTTTTTT. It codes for CASEGGGADTGELFF.

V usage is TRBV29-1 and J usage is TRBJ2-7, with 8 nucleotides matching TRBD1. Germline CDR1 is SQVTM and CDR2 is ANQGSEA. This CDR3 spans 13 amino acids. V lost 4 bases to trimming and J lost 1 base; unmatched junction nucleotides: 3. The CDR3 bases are TGCAGCGTTGTGACAGGGGAATCCTACGAGCAGTACGTC. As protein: CSVVTGESYEQYV.

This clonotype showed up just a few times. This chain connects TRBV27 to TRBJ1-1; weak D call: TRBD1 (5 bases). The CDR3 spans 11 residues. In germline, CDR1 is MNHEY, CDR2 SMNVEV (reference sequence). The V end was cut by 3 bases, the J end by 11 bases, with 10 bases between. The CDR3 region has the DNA TGTGCCAGCAGTTTTGGGACCCTGGCTTTCTTT. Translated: CASSFGTLAFF.

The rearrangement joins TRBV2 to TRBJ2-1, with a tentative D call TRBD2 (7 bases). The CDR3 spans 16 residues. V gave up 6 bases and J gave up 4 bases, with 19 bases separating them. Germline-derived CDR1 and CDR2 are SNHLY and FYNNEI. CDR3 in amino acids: CASSPIWGGQYNEQFF. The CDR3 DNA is TGTGCCAGCAGCCCAATTTGGGGGGGCCAGTACAATGAGCAGTTCTTC.

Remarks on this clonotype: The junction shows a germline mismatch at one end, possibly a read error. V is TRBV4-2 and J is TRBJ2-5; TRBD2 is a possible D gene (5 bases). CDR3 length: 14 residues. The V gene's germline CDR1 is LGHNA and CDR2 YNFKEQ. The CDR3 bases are TGTGTCAGCAGCCAAGTCGGGGAACAAGAGACCCAGTACTTC. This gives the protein CVSSQVGEQETQYF.

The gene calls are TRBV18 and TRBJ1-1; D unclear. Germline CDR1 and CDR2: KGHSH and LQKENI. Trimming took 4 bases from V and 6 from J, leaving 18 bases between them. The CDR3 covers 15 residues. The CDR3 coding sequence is TGTGCCAGCTCACTTCGCAGCGACGTATTTGCTGAAGCTTTCTTT. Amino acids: CASSLRSDVFAEAFF.

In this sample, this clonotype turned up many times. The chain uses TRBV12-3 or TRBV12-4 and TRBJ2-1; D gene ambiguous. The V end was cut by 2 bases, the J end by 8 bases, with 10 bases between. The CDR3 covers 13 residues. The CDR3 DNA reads TGTGCCAGCAGTTTATTAGGGTACGATGAGCAGTTCTTC. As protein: CASSLLGYDEQFF.

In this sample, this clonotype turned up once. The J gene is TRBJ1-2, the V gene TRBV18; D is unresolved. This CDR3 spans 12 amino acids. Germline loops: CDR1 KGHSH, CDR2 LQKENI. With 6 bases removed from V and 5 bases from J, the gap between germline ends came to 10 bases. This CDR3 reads CASSHTDYGYTF. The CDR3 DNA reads TGTGCCAGCTCGCATACGGATTATGGCTACACCTTC.

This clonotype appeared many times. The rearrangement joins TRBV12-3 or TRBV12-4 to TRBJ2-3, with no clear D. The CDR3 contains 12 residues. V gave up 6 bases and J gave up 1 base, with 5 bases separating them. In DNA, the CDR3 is TGTGCCAGCAGCCCAGGCACAGATACGCAGTATTTT. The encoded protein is CASSPGTDTQYF.

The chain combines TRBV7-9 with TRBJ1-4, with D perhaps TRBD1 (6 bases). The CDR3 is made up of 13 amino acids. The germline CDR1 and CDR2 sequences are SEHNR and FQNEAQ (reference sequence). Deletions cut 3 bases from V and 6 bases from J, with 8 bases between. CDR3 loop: CASSFGGHEKLFF. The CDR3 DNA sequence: TGTGCCAGCAGCTTTGGGGGCCATGAAAAACTGTTTTTT.

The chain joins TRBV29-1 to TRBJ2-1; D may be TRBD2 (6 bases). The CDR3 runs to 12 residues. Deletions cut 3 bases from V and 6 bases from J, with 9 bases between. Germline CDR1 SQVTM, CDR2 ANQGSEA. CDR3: CSVEGDFNEQFF. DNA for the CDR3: TGCAGCGTTGAGGGGGACTTCAATGAGCAGTTCTTC.

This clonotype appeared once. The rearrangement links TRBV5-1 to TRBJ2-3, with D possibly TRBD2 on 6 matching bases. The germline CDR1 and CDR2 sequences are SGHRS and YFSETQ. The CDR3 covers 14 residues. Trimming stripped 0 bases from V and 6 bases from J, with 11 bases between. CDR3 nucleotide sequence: TGCGCCAGCAGCTTGGCCGGGGAGGTTGATACGCAGTATTTT. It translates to CASSLAGEVDTQYF.

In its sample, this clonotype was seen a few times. CDR3 sequence (DNA): TGCGCCAGCAGCTTGGATATTGTGAACACTGAAGCTTTCTTT. Translation: CASSLDIVNTEAFF. This chain links TRBV5-1 with TRBJ1-1, with D unclear. The V gene lost 0 bases and the J gene lost 0 bases, with 6 bases spanning the gap. The V gene's germline CDR1 is SGHRS and CDR2 YFSETQ. The CDR3 has 14 residues.